The 29 T cell receptor beta chains reported below all come from one sample, sequenced in a study of OX40 agonist ivuxolimab in advanced cancers. The library came from the immunoSEQ multiplex PCR assay. TCRdb obtained this table from immuneACCESS and retained in-frame rearrangements with V and J assigned. These tables miss some clones; where compared with another copy, unresolved V genes account for less than half of the shortfall, and the remainder is unexplained. The sample has approximately 91,000 clones on record, roughly 85% of them singletons. In total, the top ten clones hold approximately 0.5% of the sample. Source: CD4+ or CD8+ T cells sorted from blood, taken in a trial of the OX40 agonist ivuxolimab. These TCRs come from an adult with an advanced solid tumor such as melanoma, head and neck, liver or kidney cancer.

This rearrangement joins TRBV6-1 to TRBJ1-1; D uncertain. Trimming took off 2 bases at V and 4 bases at J, with 20 bases between the two ends. The CDR3 is 17 residues long. Germline CDR1 and CDR2: MNHNS and SASEGT. The CDR3 coding sequence is TGTGCCAGCAGTGAAAATACAATCGCGACGGGGTCCACTGAAGCTTTCTTT. This encodes CASSENTIATGSTEAFF.

As concerns this clone: The sample has other DNA sequences that encode this CDR3 too. This chain uses TRBV5-1 with TRBJ1-2; D not certain. Looked up from germline, CDR1 is SGHRS and CDR2 is YFSETQ. The germline V and J ends were trimmed by 0 bases and 1 base, with 7 bases remaining between them. The length of the CDR3 is 14 residues. The CDR3 sequence: CASSLDGRNYGYTF. The CDR3 DNA reads TGCGCCAGCAGCTTGGACGGACGTAACTATGGCTACACCTTC.

V usage is TRBV7-3 and J usage is TRBJ2-7; no definite D call. Looked up from germline, CDR1 is SGHTA and CDR2 is FQGTGA. The CDR3 sequence is 14 residues long. Between the trimmed V and J ends, which lost 2 bases and 0 bases, there was a span of 8 bases. The CDR3 loop reads CASSLEPSSYEQYF. Written as DNA, the CDR3 is TGTGCCAGCAGCTTAGAGCCGAGCTCCTACGAGCAGTACTTC.

The rearrangement links TRBV7-2 to TRBJ2-7, with D hard to call. The CDR3 runs 14 residues. CDR1 and CDR2 from the germline V gene are SGHTA and FQGNSA. The V end lost 6 bases, the J end lost 3 bases, and 15 bases lay between the germline ends. For the CDR3, the DNA is TGTGCCAGCAGTCCGTCCAGGTCCCTCTACGAGCAGTACTTC. This codes for CASSPSRSLYEQYF.

This clone was found a few times. The CDR3 spells CASSMGLARYNEQFF. The CDR3 DNA reads TGTGCCAGCAGCATGGGACTGGCGAGATACAATGAGCAGTTCTTC. This chain links TRBV7-3 with TRBJ2-1; the D gene is possibly TRBD2 (6 bases). Germline V gene sequence: CDR1 SGHTA, CDR2 FQGTGA. The V gene lost 5 bases and the J gene lost 4 bases, with 15 bases spanning the gap. The CDR3 runs 15 residues. Full variable domain (outside the CDR3, taken from reference TRBV7-3 and TRBJ2-1): GAGVSQTPSNKVTEKGKYVELRCDPISGHTALYWYRQSLGQGPEFLIYFQGTGAADDSGLPNDRFFAVRPEGSVSTLKIQRTERGDSAVYLCASSMGLARYNEQFFGPGTRLTVL.

The V gene is TRBV4-3, the J gene TRBJ2-2; 14 positions agree with TRBD2. There are 18 residues in the CDR3. Germline V gives CDR1 LGHNA, CDR2 YSLEER. V shed 4 bases and J 3 bases; nucleotides not matched to a gene: 7. The CDR3 sequence: CASSLGTSGGPYTGELFF. CDR3 bases: TGCGCCAGCAGCCTTGGGACTAGCGGGGGCCCGTACACCGGGGAGCTGTTTTTT.

This clone was found a few times. The genes are TRBV5-4 and TRBJ1-4; 8 nucleotides agree with TRBD1. After removal of 4 bases from V and 8 bases from J, the junction contained 7 bases not matched to a gene. CDR1 is SGHNT and CDR2 is YYREEE in the germline V gene (reference sequence). This CDR3 comprises 14 residues. The DNA for the CDR3 is TGTGCCAGCAGCACGAATACAGGGGGAGAAAAACTGTTTTTT. Its protein is CASSTNTGGEKLFF.

CDR3 loop: CASSPPGHRTDTQYF. As DNA, the CDR3 is TGTGCCAGCAGCCCGCCGGGACACCGCACAGATACGCAGTATTTT. The chain recombines TRBV7-2 with TRBJ2-3; D may be TRBD1 (6 bases). The CDR3 extends over 15 amino acids. Trimming removed 5 bases at V and 1 base at J, with 13 bases between. CDR1 SGHTA and CDR2 FQGNSA come from the germline V gene. Based on the CDR3 plus reference TRBV7-2 and TRBJ2-3, the full variable domain is GAGVSQSPSNKVTEKGKDVELRCDPISGHTALYWYRQSLGQGLEFLIYFQGNSAPDKSGLPSDRFSAERTGGSVSTLTIQRTQQEDSAVYLCASSPPGHRTDTQYFGPGTRLTVL.

The rearrangement uses TRBV4-1 and TRBJ1-5; D is undetermined. V was clipped by 10 bases and J by 3 bases, with 28 bases between them. Per the germline V gene, CDR1 is MGHRA and CDR2 is YSYEKL. This CDR3 contains 18 residues. In DNA form, the CDR3 reads TGCGCCACCCAGCCCTCCTTCCTTAACGAGGTACCCAATCAGCCCCAGCATTTT. As protein: CATQPSFLNEVPNQPQHF.

The CDR3 nucleotides are TGTGCCAGCAGCATGGGACAGAATCAGCCCCAGCATTTT. Translating gives CASSMGQNQPQHF. The chain carries TRBV7-6 and TRBJ1-5, with 7 nucleotides matching TRBD1. V gave up 5 bases and J gave up 4 bases; unmatched junction bases: 2. This CDR3 spans 13 amino acids. The V gene's germline CDR1 is SGHVS and CDR2 FNYEAQ.

This clone has more than one count but fewer than ten. The rearrangement uses TRBV7-8 and TRBJ1-2; D remains ambiguous. CDR3 length: 15 residues. The V end was cut by 1 base, the J end by 4 bases, with 13 bases between. Germline CDR1 is SGHVS and CDR2 is FQNEAQ. CDR3 DNA: TGTGCCAGCAGCTTAGTGGAACAGCCTATCTATGGCTACACCTTC. Translating it yields CASSLVEQPIYGYTF.

This clone was found a few times. The rearrangement uses TRBV6-6 and TRBJ2-2; 8 nucleotides line up with TRBD1. The V gene's germline CDR1 is MNHNY and CDR2 SVGAGI (reference sequence). The CDR3 is made up of 12 amino acids. The J segment lost 11 bases and the V segment lost 6 bases, leaving 5 bases of the junction unmatched. CDR3: CASSPDRGELFF. CDR3 sequence (DNA): TGTGCCAGCAGCCCTGACAGGGGCGAGCTGTTTTTT.

V is TRBV5-1 and J is TRBJ2-2; D is ambiguous. There are 13 residues in the CDR3. The V end lost 0 bases, the J end lost 6 bases, and 6 bases lay between the germline ends. Germline V gene lookup returns CDR1 SGHRS and CDR2 YFSETQ. CDR3 region: CASSLEMAGELFF. For the CDR3, the DNA is TGCGCCAGCAGCTTGGAGATGGCCGGGGAGCTGTTTTTT.

The chain uses TRBV28 and TRBJ2-1; maybe TRBD2 (7 bases). V was clipped by 7 bases and J by 1 base, with 23 bases between them. Per germline, CDR1 MDHEN and CDR2 SYDVKM. The CDR3 covers 18 residues. The CDR3 nucleotides are TGTGCCAGCAACGAGGGGGGGGGCTTCTTAAGATCCTACAATGAGCAGTTCTTC. It specifies CASNEGGGFLRSYNEQFF. Looking up the rest from reference TRBV28 and TRBJ2-1 gives the full variable domain: DVKVTQSSRYLVKRTGEKVFLECVQDMDHENMFWYRQDPGLGLRLIYFSYDVKMKEKGDIPEGYSVSREKKERFSLILESASTNQTSMYLCASNEGGGFLRSYNEQFFGPGTRLTVL.

The chain employs TRBV7-3 and TRBJ2-3; D is possibly TRBD1 or TRBD2 (5 bases each). Between the trimmed V and J ends, which lost 4 bases and 0 bases, there was a span of 17 bases. Germline CDR1 SGHTA, CDR2 FQGTGA. This CDR3 has 17 residues. CDR3: CASSSIRGPLSTDTQYF. DNA of the CDR3: TGTGCCAGCAGCTCCATTCGGGGACCCCTTAGCACAGATACGCAGTATTTT.

The sample holds a few counts of this clone. The V call is TRBV2, the J call TRBJ1-2; no reliable D call. CDR3 size: 11 residues. Germline V gene sequence: CDR1 SNHLY, CDR2 FYNNEI. V gave up 7 bases and J gave up 8 bases, with 11 bases separating them. In nucleotides, the CDR3 is TGTGCCAGCACCAACCGGTTCGGCTACACCTTC. Protein: CASTNRFGYTF.

This chain links TRBV19 with TRBJ2-7; perhaps TRBD1 as D (6 bases). The germline gives CDR1 LNHDA, CDR2 SQIVND (reference sequence). The CDR3 consists of 15 residues. V was pared by 5 bases and J by 5 bases, with 19 bases between. Here the CDR3 DNA reads TGTGCCAGTAGTCCAACCTCAGGGGTGAGCCACGAGCAGTACTTC. It codes for CASSPTSGVSHEQYF.

V gene TRBV7-6 combines with J gene TRBJ1-2, with 8 bases that match TRBD1. Germline CDR1 SGHVS, CDR2 FNYEAQ. The V segment lost 4 bases and the J segment 0 bases; nucleotides outside the gene matches: 1. This CDR3 is 14 amino acids long. The chain's CDR3 is CASSSTGANYGYTF. CDR3 in DNA: TGTGCCAGCAGCTCGACAGGGGCTAACTATGGCTACACCTTC. The full variable domain, completed using reference TRBV7-6 and TRBJ1-2, is GAGVSQSPRYKVTKRGQDVALRCDPISGHVSLYWYRQALGQGPEFLTYFNYEAQQDKSGLPNDRFSAERPEGSISTLTIQRTEQRDSAMYRCASSSTGANYGYTFGSGTRLTVV.

The CDR3 here is CASSSRAQPSYEQYF. CDR3 in DNA: TGTGCCAGCAGTTCCCGGGCCCAGCCTTCCTACGAGCAGTACTTC. This chain links TRBV28 with TRBJ2-7; unclear D gene. Trimming pared 4 bases from V and 1 base from J, leaving 14 bases between. This CDR3 is 15 amino acids long. Germline CDR1 and CDR2: MDHEN and SYDVKM. The full variable domain, rest sourced from reference TRBV28 and TRBJ2-7, is DVKVTQSSRYLVKRTGEKVFLECVQDMDHENMFWYRQDPGLGLRLIYFSYDVKMKEKGDIPEGYSVSREKKERFSLILESASTNQTSMYLCASSSRAQPSYEQYFGPGTRLTVT.

The rearrangement joins TRBV10-3 to TRBJ2-5; TRBD2 is a possible D gene (6 bases). The germline V gene has CDR1 ENHRY and CDR2 SYGVKD. Between the trimmed V and J ends, which lost 4 bases and 10 bases, there was a span of 19 bases. The CDR3 spans 14 residues. In DNA, the CDR3 is TGTGCCATCAGTGGAGGTGGTCTGCCCGGGAGCCAGTACTTC. Translating gives CAISGGGLPGSQYF.

This clone was detected a few times. The DNA for the CDR3 is TGTGCTAGTGGCTCGGGTCTAAACACCGGGGAGCTGTTTTTT. Translated: CASGSGLNTGELFF. The V gene is TRBV12-5, the J gene TRBJ2-2; D is unclear. Germline V CDR1 and CDR2: LGHNT, FRNRAP. The CDR3 is 14 residues long. The V gene lost 6 bases and the J gene lost 2 bases, with 10 bases spanning the gap.

The chain recombines TRBV9 with TRBJ1-1; D unclear. The CDR3 runs 16 residues. Germline values: CDR1 SGDLS, CDR2 YYNGEE. V was cut by 0 bases and J by 5 bases, with 17 bases left in between. CDR3 in DNA: TGTGCCAGCAGCGTAGGGGCTGGGGTCCTCGGTACTGAAGCTTTCTTT. It translates to CASSVGAGVLGTEAFF.

Note on this clone: The sample carries other DNA sequences with the same CDR3. The CDR3 spells CASSLQGQAYEQYF. The CDR3, as DNA: TGCGCCAGCAGCTTGCAGGGACAGGCGTACGAGCAGTACTTC. The V gene is TRBV5-1, the J gene TRBJ2-7; TRBD1 agrees at 8 bases. Trimming removed 1 base from V and 4 bases from J; junction bases left unmatched: 4. Germline V gives CDR1 SGHRS, CDR2 YFSETQ. The CDR3 is 14 amino acids.

This rearrangement joins TRBV5-4 to TRBJ2-2; TRBD2 aligns across 7 bases. Germline V lookup: CDR1 SGHNT, CDR2 YYREEE (reference sequence). V lost 4 bases to trimming and J lost 0 bases; unmatched junction nucleotides: 6. CDR3 length: 16 residues. Written as DNA, the CDR3 is TGTGCCAGCAGCCCGTGGCGGGGGACGAACACCGGGGAGCTGTTTTTT. Translating gives CASSPWRGTNTGELFF.

The chain links TRBV5-1 to TRBJ2-5, with 9 nucleotides matching TRBD1. Trimming took 3 bases from V and 5 from J; bases not matched to a gene: 20. This CDR3 is 19 amino acids long. Germline CDR1 and CDR2: SGHRS and YFSETQ. This CDR3 reads CASSSTRYSTGGGGETQYF. The CDR3, as DNA: TGCGCCAGCAGCTCTACTCGGTACTCCACAGGGGGCGGAGGGGAGACCCAGTACTTC.

The chain uses TRBV5-1 and TRBJ1-3; a possible D gene is TRBD1 (6 bases). There are 17 residues in the CDR3. Trimming cost V 3 bases and J 0 bases, with 16 bases left between them. Looked up from germline, CDR1 is SGHRS and CDR2 is YFSETQ. CDR3 amino acids: CASSSNGQPSSGNTIYF. CDR3 DNA sequence: TGCGCCAGCAGCTCCAACGGACAGCCGAGCTCTGGAAACACCATATATTTT.

This sequence joins TRBV7-2 and TRBJ2-5; D is unresolved. V gave up 4 bases and J gave up 0 bases, with 9 bases separating them. The CDR3 consists of 14 residues. Per germline, CDR1 SGHTA and CDR2 FQGNSA. In DNA, the CDR3 is TGTGCCAGCAGCTCTCAGACATACCAAGAGACCCAGTACTTC. Protein: CASSSQTYQETQYF. The full variable domain, rest sourced from reference TRBV7-2 and TRBJ2-5, is GAGVSQSPSNKVTEKGKDVELRCDPISGHTALYWYRQSLGQGLEFLIYFQGNSAPDKSGLPSDRFSAERTGGSVSTLTIQRTQQEDSAVYLCASSSQTYQETQYFGPGTRLLVL.

This rearrangement joins TRBV19 to TRBJ2-5; 7 nucleotides match TRBD1. Unmatched junction bases numbered 10, after V lost 4 bases and J lost 5 bases. Germline lookup yields CDR1 LNHDA and CDR2 SQIVND (reference sequence). The CDR3 loop spans 15 amino acids. Here the CDR3 DNA reads TGTGCCAGTAGTAAAGGGACAGCCTTATGGGAGACCCAGTACTTC. Translation gives CASSKGTALWETQYF.

The chain combines TRBV20-1 with TRBJ2-7, with D tentatively TRBD2 (5 bases). The CDR3 length is 11 residues. The ends were cut back, 8 bases at V and 0 bases at J, with 8 bases in the middle. Germline values: CDR1 DFQATT, CDR2 SNEGSKA (reference sequence). The CDR3 DNA follows: TGCAGTACTACTAGCTCCTACGAGCAGTACTTC. It is translated as CSTTSSYEQYF.